The entry that follows covers one TCR beta chain sequence. The antigen remains undetermined. This sample was included in a study of T cell repertoires in cytomegalovirus infection. The study, taken as a whole, reports: HLA-C-restricted CMV-specific TCR beta clonotypes were dominant in the ex vivo response.

The CDR3 loop spans 14 amino acids. The V gene end was trimmed by 1 base and the J gene end by 8 bases; junction bases not matched to a gene: 0. The germline V gene has CDR1 LGHNA and CDR2 YSLEER. One entry per CDR3 protein results from TCRdb running MiXCR on the reads. The sample carries 150,000 or so distinct CDR3 sequences, about a quarter recorded once. The chain recombines TRBV4-3 with TRBJ1-4; TRBD1 matches at 11 bases. The sequence was collected from a human donor in good health (CMV status not recorded). Some clones in this sample may be carry-over from other donors' samples. Sequenced: PBMCs. CDR3 region: CASSQGTGGEKLFF. CDR3 DNA sequence: TGCGCCAGCAGCCAAGGGACAGGGGGCGAAAAACTGTTTTTT.